The subject of this entry is one TCR beta chain. It has no known antigen specificity. One base away there is no much larger clone; base qualities are not given. The sample comes from a study of cytomegalovirus exposure and HLA in healthy donors (dated by TCRdb to 2016 to 2017). At the level of the whole study: According to an earlier analysis of 550 to 700 of the donors, about 179 million T cells yielded roughly 100 million unique TCR beta sequences and approximately 300 Gb of sequence data. An early release that covered 640 HLA-typed donors contained 300 to 350 gigabases of sequencing data and tens of millions of unique TCR sequences. Of the 350 to 400 genotyped donors, about 80% fell in the genetic ancestry cluster associated with self-reported Caucasian donors. The aim of the study was to test whether cataloging public T cell receptors could identify signatures of past pathogen exposure. The T cell repertoires of under 750 subjects were profiled by immunosequencing and related to cytomegalovirus serostatus. Besides the first cohort of approximately 710 subjects, a separate validation cohort made up of 90 to 150 different subjects was used. To predict cytomegalovirus infection status, the study brought together high-throughput TCR immunosequencing, statistical association of individual TCRs with disease status, and machine learning. A later analysis re-examined previously published TCR beta repertoires from 500 to 700 donors and added high-resolution HLA genotyping to investigate patterns of TCR occurrence. The later analysis used no new phenotypic data to find candidate immune exposures, relying instead on TCR beta sequences and their occurrence across donors. An earlier analysis of around 580 of the donors used high-throughput TCR beta sequencing to judge whether each TCR beta V gene segment behaved as functional or pseudogenic. Donor age, sex, ethnicity and CMV serostatus were compiled alongside the repertoire data. In a later genetic analysis, genome-wide SNP genotypes for about three fifths of the roughly 670 donors were used, and that subset was treated as a discovery cohort. All discovery cohort repertoires had been generated on a single sequencing platform. Both class I and class II loci were covered by HLA typing, at four-digit resolution. Typing coverage differed by locus: A, B, C, DRB1 and DQB1 were typed in roughly 620-640 donors, DQA1 in approximately 520, DPA1 in 600 to 610, and DPB1 in about 450. Several DR-DQ haplotypes were handled as single units for association and clustering, since linkage in the cohort was strong. Among a few hundred genotyped donors of the cohort, an average of approximately 250,000 unique TCR beta nucleotide sequences were sequenced per donor, roughly 18% of them non-productive. General conclusions and limits of the study: The classifier was reported to diagnose cytomegalovirus status with high specificity and sensitivity in both the original cohort and the validation cohort. Because counts were too low, 15 to 20 rarely observed V segments, including chromosome 9 orphons, were left out of the earlier analysis of approximately 500 of the donors. Across donors, most TCR sequences were observed very rarely, whereas some public TCRs were present in many individuals. Broadly in line with IMGT annotations, most TCR beta V segments showed up in productive rearrangements about 90% or about 30% of the time in an earlier analysis of a few hundred of the donors. The sequencing pipeline was judged likely to have produced a cluster of highly shared sequence variants as a technical artifact. A further reported finding was that TCR beta sequences accurately predicted the HLA-A and HLA-B alleles for most subjects in the first cohort. Roughly uniform sequencing depth across donors was assumed in presence/absence analyses, although this assumption may not hold. This cohort had only TCR beta chains sequenced, and the lack of alpha or paired-chain data limited which features could be detected. Compared with equally common non-associated chains, HLA-associated TCR beta chains in a later analysis were more clonally expanded and had lower generation probabilities. In vitro tests confirmed that a few of the cytomegalovirus-associated TCR beta chains recognize cytomegalovirus antigens. For the cohort, immune exposure information was limited to CMV serostatus. In a later analysis, about 17,000 TCR beta sequences were associated with specific HLA alleles at a false discovery rate of 0.05. A later genetic analysis reported fewer N-insertions in productive TCRs among donors in an Asian-associated ancestry cluster than the roughly 640-donor mean. In a later analysis, most CMV-associated TCR beta chains were found to appear HLA-restricted, with HLA associations seemingly driven largely by CMV exposure. The authors suggested that the approach could potentially be extended to other disease states and immunological phenotypes. Several of the top co-occurrence clusters appeared to be linked to parvovirus B19, influenza, CMV and Epstein-Barr virus, according to a later analysis. Correlated functional status among segregating V segments might be attributable to linkage disequilibrium, but an unknown experimental factor could not be ruled out. When HLA alleles, especially DR and DQ, strongly co-occurred, TCR associations were difficult to assign to individual alleles. Because the 87-base-pair reads could not distinguish some IMGT-functional V segments, including TRBV6-2 and TRBV6-3, those segments were excluded. The study gave a list of about 150 TCR beta chains associated with cytomegalovirus. Because some donors lacked HLA typing at each locus, the association tests relied only on the typed subset. A later genetic analysis associated a missense DCLRE1C variant with V-gene and J-gene trimming of TCR beta chains, and an independent cohort replicated the association. In a later analysis, the rate of TCR association differed among HLA loci, with DRB1 alleles having the most associated TCRs and HLA-C alleles having the fewest.

The library relied on the immunoSEQ multiplex PCR assay. The multiplex PCR relied on a mix of 60 forward primers for TCR Vbeta segments and 13 reverse primers for TCR Jbeta segments. Amplification of the CDR3 region of rearranged TCR beta genes was performed with a multiplex PCR assay on genomic DNA. The Illumina HiSeq System was used to sequence the amplified TCR beta libraries as 87-base-pair reads. Turning to the authors' computational methods: In a later analysis, roughly 80 million unique TCR beta chains were counted across the 690 or so repertoires, and roughly 10 million of these chains were shared by at least two donors. Raw reads were error-corrected and collapsed into unique sequences by a nearest-neighbor algorithm in which closely related sequences were merged to remove PCR and sequencing errors. CDR3 sequences were aligned to IMGT reference sequences to assign V, D and J gene segments. For a sequence to be retained, a match of at least six nucleotides to both a V gene segment and a J gene segment was required. Rearrangements were classified as productive when the CDR3 lacked stop codons and remained in frame with V and J, and all other rearrangements were classified as non-productive. CDR3 was defined according to IMGT convention as the region running from the second conserved V-encoded cysteine to the conserved J-encoded phenylalanine. The earlier analysis of about 570 of the donors excluded any sequence lacking an unambiguous match to a single V gene segment. An earlier analysis of 587 of the donors classified V segments as functional when productive rearrangements were above 56.7% and as segregating when the standard deviation between donors was above 5%. A statistical classification framework was built to diagnose cytomegalovirus status from the catalog of TCR beta chain sequences. In a later analysis, TCR nucleotide sequences were compared against IMGT/GENE-DB human TR gene sequences so that V and J genes could be assigned. In a later analysis, CDR3 sequences and most-parsimonious VDJ recombination scenarios were assigned using the TCRdist pipeline. A later analysis defined each TCR beta chain by its CDR3 amino acid sequence plus V-gene family, and excluded reads lacking a unique V-gene family. A later analysis removed several hundred highly shared, low-generation-probability nucleotide sequences to deal with suspected cross-contamination and a sequencing artifact. In a later analysis, a clonal expansion index was calculated for each public chain from normalized within-repertoire ranks of inferred template counts. In a later analysis, generation probabilities were computed with a VDJ recombination model fitted to out-of-frame rearrangements, and the resulting probabilities were checked against IGoR. In a later analysis, hypergeometric tests were used to score TCR-TCR, TCR-HLA and TCR-CMV co-occurrence, with a repertoire-size bias correction applied to TCR pairs. In a later analysis, false discovery rates were estimated by permuting HLA or CMV assignments 20 times. A later analysis grouped co-occurring TCRs with DBSCAN, adding TCRdist sequence similarity when clustering within HLA-allele-positive subsets. Co-occurrence clustering excluded repertoires with fewer than 30,000 or more than 120,000 public chains, plus five with anomalous nucleotide sharing. TCRdb provides this immuneACCESS table in a form limited to in-frame rearrangements. Some clones are lacking; in checked studies, under half of them reflect an unresolved V gene, and why the rest are absent is not known. That table furnishes V, J and clone size, whereas the DNA furnished D and trimming. Present in this sample are about 140,000 clones, 82% of which were seen just once. The top ten hold around 2% of the sample.

According to the germline V gene (reference sequence), CDR1 reads MNHEY and CDR2 reads SMNVEV. Spanning cysteine to phenylalanine, the CDR3 consists of 13 amino acids. Here the CDR3 DNA is all that survives: 39 bases in frame from base 1. Ends trimmed: V by 7 bases, J by 2 bases; bases unmatched to a gene: 3. In total, 600 or so healthy bone marrow donors made up the cohort. All cohort members were sampled while nominally healthy, although unrecorded immune exposures were likely present. The donor tested CMV seronegative, placing the donor among the 352 seronegative members of the cohort. A peripheral blood sample was collected from each donor, and TCR beta sequencing was performed on peripheral blood mononuclear cells. Genomic DNA was extracted from the blood cell samples with the Qiagen DNeasy Blood Extraction Kit.

The specimen was PBMCs. The sequence links TRBV27 to TRBJ2-7, with TRBD1 identical over 9 junction bases. This receptor was taken from a woman in her forties in good health and CMV-seronegative. The CDR3 region: CASTGQGPYEQYF. The DNA sequence is TGTGCCAGCACGGGACAGGGTCCCTACGAGCAGTACTTC.